This TCR beta chain was obtained from a study of spatial heterogeneity in lung cancer. Study-level points and caveats: Blood carried ubiquitous expanded tumor TCRs more at resection than follow-up.

This clonotype was seen ten or more times. The antigen remains unidentified. The time point here: sample taken at primary tumor resection. The study sequenced unsorted whole RNA from tumor, nontumor lung or frozen PBMC. The donors comprised 60 to 80 untreated early-stage non-small cell lung cancer patients. Germline V gene sequence: CDR1 SGHDT, CDR2 YYEEEE. This CDR3 spans 13 amino acids. V shed 4 bases and J 4 bases; nucleotides not matched to a gene: 5. TCRdb called the 5' RACE reads again in MiXCR, with one record for every CDR3 protein. The top ten hold about 38% of the sample, which has tens of thousands of distinct CDR3 sequences, less than 15% seen once.

This TCR was recovered from a male donor with early-stage non-small cell lung cancer. Here the sequenced sample was PBMCs, taken at surgery. The chain joins TRBV5-6 to TRBJ2-7, with 7 bases matching TRBD1. The CDR3 nucleotides read TGTGCCAGCAGCCAGGACAGGATATACGAGCAGTACTTC. Translating it yields CASSQDRIYEQYF.